This T cell receptor beta chain emerged from a study of T cells in localized non-small cell lung cancer. The length of the CDR3 is 14 residues. Deletions cut 1 base from V and 4 bases from J, with 11 bases between. From germline, CDR1 is SGHNT and CDR2 YENEEA. Method: immunoSEQ multiplex PCR; TCRdb's copy keeps in-frame clones and lacks some. The profile shows about 11,000 clones, about 29% of them singletons. A remark on this clone: Its target is not known.

Broader study findings: Those with higher blood T cell density had longer overall survival. A single tumor region was sequenced, leaving heterogeneity possible. Maximal T cell clonality occurred in uninvolved adjacent lung, with tumor ranking below it.

The receptor comes from a man between 40 and 75 years old with stage I lung adenocarcinoma. The chain is built from TRBV11-3 and TRBJ2-7; D might be TRBD1 or TRBD2, each matching 6 bases. The source was lung tumor tissue, collected before any cancer treatment. In DNA form, the CDR3 reads TGTGCCAGCAGCTTAGGCAGAGGGGGGTACGAGCAGTACTTC. Translation: CASSLGRGGYEQYF.